Below, 21 T cell receptor beta chains from the same sample are listed, as sequenced in a study of OX40 agonist ivuxolimab in advanced cancers. Sequenced by immunoSEQ multiplex PCR; TCRdb stores in-frame clones only, minus some. Seen here are 100,000 to 150,000 clones, just under 95% observed once, and the top ten hold 0.8% to 1%. The source material was CD4+ or CD8+ T cells sorted from blood, sampled in a trial of the OX40 agonist ivuxolimab. These receptors all come from an adult with an advanced solid tumor such as melanoma, head and neck, liver or kidney cancer.

V gene TRBV6-6 combines with J gene TRBJ1-1, with a possible D match to TRBD1 (5 bases). V dropped 0 bases and J dropped 0 bases, with 8 bases sitting between them. This CDR3 comprises 15 residues. CDR1 is MNHNY and CDR2 is SVGAGI in the germline V gene (reference sequence). Here the CDR3 reads CASSYSGTVNTEAFF. The CDR3 DNA sequence: TGTGCCAGCAGTTACTCGGGGACCGTGAACACTGAAGCTTTCTTT.

The J gene is TRBJ1-5, the V gene TRBV11-2; D possibly corresponds to TRBD1 (5 bases). V was cut by 5 bases and J by 4 bases, with 9 bases left in between. The CDR3 totals 13 residues. CDR1 is SGHAT, CDR2 FQNNGV, per germline. CDR3 in amino acids: CASSREGNQPQHF. The CDR3 DNA sequence: TGTGCCAGCAGCCGAGAGGGGAATCAGCCCCAGCATTTT.

The V gene is TRBV7-8, the J gene TRBJ2-7; D is perhaps TRBD2 (5 bases). In germline, CDR1 is SGHVS, CDR2 FQNEAQ. CDR3 length equals 12 residues. Trimming left V 5 bases short and J 2 bases short, with 7 bases between. CDR3 bases: TGTGCCAGCAGCCGAGGGCCCTACGAGCAGTACTTC. Translated, it gives CASSRGPYEQYF.

The V gene is TRBV25-1, the J gene TRBJ1-4; 7 bases line up with TRBD1. Germline values: CDR1 MGHDK, CDR2 SYGVNS. The CDR3 has 15 residues. The V segment lost 5 bases and the J segment 7 bases; nucleotides outside the gene matches: 10. As DNA, the CDR3 is TGTGCCAGCAGTCAGACAGGGCCATCTTCTGAAAAACTGTTTTTT. Residues: CASSQTGPSSEKLFF.

V is TRBV5-1 and J is TRBJ2-2; D may be TRBD1 or TRBD2 (5 bases each). Germline loops: CDR1 SGHRS, CDR2 YFSETQ. This CDR3 has 15 amino acids. V lost 3 bases to trimming and J lost 7 bases, with 16 bases between them. The CDR3: CASSSGTPFGGELFF. For the CDR3, the DNA is TGCGCCAGCAGCTCCGGGACCCCCTTCGGCGGGGAGCTGTTTTTT.

The CDR3 protein is CASNGQLIRPQHF. The CDR3 nucleotides read TGTGCCAGTAACGGACAGTTGATTAGGCCCCAGCATTTT. This rearrangement joins TRBV6-1 to TRBJ1-5, with TRBD1 as a possible D gene (6 bases). Germline values: CDR1 MNHNS, CDR2 SASEGT. This CDR3 region has 13 residues. The V gene lost 9 bases and the J gene lost 9 bases, with 18 bases spanning the gap.

The chain joins TRBV7-2 to TRBJ1-2, with a possible D match to TRBD1 (5 bases). Germline V gene lookup returns CDR1 SGHTA and CDR2 FQGNSA. V was shortened by 5 bases and J by 1 base, with 11 bases between the two germline ends. The CDR3 extends over 14 amino acids. For the CDR3, the DNA is TGTGCCAGCAGCCGGGACGGTTTTAACTATGGCTACACCTTC. Its translation: CASSRDGFNYGYTF.

V is TRBV15 and J is TRBJ1-3; D not resolved. V dropped 5 bases and J dropped 4 bases, with 12 bases sitting between them. The CDR3 spans 14 residues. Looked up from germline, CDR1 is LNHNV and CDR2 is YYDKDF (reference sequence). The CDR3 coding sequence is TGTGCCACCAGCTCGCGGACGGGGGGAAACACCATATATTTT. It translates to CATSSRTGGNTIYF.

The chain employs TRBV6-5 and TRBJ1-2, with 7 positions matching TRBD1. The CDR3 runs 14 residues. The ends lost 6 bases at V and 2 bases at J; junction bases unmatched: 6. Germline loops: CDR1 MNHEY, CDR2 SVGAGI. The CDR3 DNA is TGTGCCAGCAGAAGATGGGACAGCAACTATGGCTACACCTTC. Amino acids: CASRRWDSNYGYTF.

V is TRBV28 and J is TRBJ2-5; a possible D gene is TRBD2 (6 bases). The J call is in doubt because the DNA end fits TRBJ2-7 better. CDR1 is MDHEN, CDR2 SYDVKM, per germline. The CDR3 runs to 13 residues. The CDR3 protein is CASTPSDSYEQYF. CDR3 DNA: TGTGCCAGCACCCCTAGCGACTCCTACGAGCAGTACTTC.

J is TRBJ2-7 and V is TRBV4-1; 8 nucleotides align to TRBD2. The CDR3 loop spans 14 amino acids. CDR1 and CDR2 (germline): MGHRA, YSYEKL. Trimming removed 2 bases from V and 2 bases from J; junction bases left unmatched: 2. CDR3 loop: CASSQLAGPYEQYF. CDR3 DNA: TGCGCCAGCAGCCAACTAGCGGGCCCCTACGAGCAGTACTTC.

The chain carries TRBV9 and TRBJ1-1; a possible D gene is TRBD1 (5 bases). Trimming left V 3 bases short and J 3 bases short, with 9 bases between. The germline V gene encodes CDR1 SGDLS and CDR2 YYNGEE. CDR3 length: 13 amino acids. The CDR3 loop reads CASSGGSDTEAFF. CDR3 bases: TGTGCCAGCAGCGGGGGGTCCGACACTGAAGCTTTCTTT.

This chain joins TRBV7-8 and TRBJ2-1; the match to TRBD2 covers 7 bases. J lost 9 bases, V lost 4 bases, and 6 bases had no gene match. In germline, CDR1 is SGHVS, CDR2 FQNEAQ. This CDR3 is 13 amino acids long. CDR3 coding DNA: TGTGCCAGCAGCTCCCATCCTAGCGGTGAGCAGTTCTTC. The encoded protein is CASSSHPSGEQFF.

This chain joins TRBV5-1 and TRBJ2-1, with TRBD1 matching 7 bases. CDR1 SGHRS and CDR2 YFSETQ come from the germline V gene. This CDR3 spans 15 amino acids. The ends lost 3 bases at V and 7 bases at J; junction bases unmatched: 10. CDR3 sequence (DNA): TGCGCCAGCAGCTCCGGGACAGTGCCTTTGAATGAGCAGTTCTTC. Protein: CASSSGTVPLNEQFF.

The chain joins TRBV6-4 to TRBJ1-1, with D perhaps TRBD1 (6 bases). Trimming stripped 4 bases from V and 4 bases from J, with 13 bases between. Germline V gene lookup returns CDR1 MRHNA and CDR2 SNTAGT. CDR3 length: 14 amino acids. The DNA for the CDR3 is TGTGCCAGCAGTGTTATGGGGGGGGCCACTGAAGCTTTCTTT. This gives the protein CASSVMGGATEAFF.

The count of this clone is one. The chain joins TRBV7-2 to TRBJ2-4; D gene ambiguous. This CDR3 is 12 amino acids long. The V end lost 5 bases, the J end lost 5 bases, and 7 bases lay between the germline ends. Germline assignment: CDR1 SGHTA and CDR2 FQGNSA. CDR3 loop: CASSPHENIQYF. The CDR3 nucleotides are TGTGCCAGCAGCCCTCACGAAAACATTCAGTACTTC.

The rearrangement uses TRBV27 and TRBJ2-3; D not certain. V gave up 5 bases and J gave up 0 bases, with 9 bases separating them. The germline CDR1 and CDR2 sequences are MNHEY and SMNVEV (reference sequence). The CDR3 runs to 14 residues. The CDR3 reads CASSPDPSTDTQYF. Here the CDR3 DNA reads TGTGCCAGCAGTCCCGATCCGAGCACAGATACGCAGTATTTT.

This sequence joins TRBV14 and TRBJ2-3; tentatively, D is TRBD1 (6 bases). CDR3 length: 17 amino acids. The V gene's germline CDR1 is SGHDN and CDR2 FVKESK. V dropped 1 base and J dropped 0 bases, with 14 bases sitting between them. The DNA for the CDR3 is TGTGCCAGCAGCCAAGCCCTCAGGGGATCTAGCACAGATACGCAGTATTTT. This sequence encodes CASSQALRGSSTDTQYF.

The chain has TRBV28 and TRBJ2-5; D is possibly TRBD1 (6 bases). The CDR3 is 16 amino acids. In germline, CDR1 is MDHEN, CDR2 SYDVKM. V was pared by 5 bases and J by 5 bases, with 21 bases between. DNA of the CDR3: TGTGCCAGCAGTCCACTAAGGGGGAACCCCCAGGAGACCCAGTACTTC. Protein: CASSPLRGNPQETQYF.

This sequence joins TRBV7-2 and TRBJ2-7; D is unresolved. The CDR3 extends over 12 amino acids. Germline loops: CDR1 SGHTA, CDR2 FQGNSA. The V and J ends lost 4 bases and 4 bases respectively, with 8 bases between them. CDR3 region: CASSSSGYEQYF. Written as DNA, the CDR3 is TGTGCCAGCAGCTCCTCAGGATACGAGCAGTACTTC.

This rearrangement joins TRBV11-3 to TRBJ2-7, with D unresolved. CDR1 SGHNT and CDR2 YENEEA come from the germline V gene. V was clipped by 5 bases and J by 0 bases, with 8 bases between them. The CDR3 loop spans 13 amino acids. The DNA for the CDR3 is TGTGCCAGCAGCATGCAGGACTCCTACGAGCAGTACTTC. This codes for CASSMQDSYEQYF.